A selection of T cell receptor beta chains follows, all from one sample in a study of Graves' ophthalmopathy and Graves' hyperthyroidism. Each CDR3 protein is one row after TCRdb ran MiXCR on the multiplex PCR reads. In the table there are about 550,000 distinct CDR3 sequences, about two fifths of which are singletons. The sequenced sample was peripheral blood or thyroid tissue (not recorded which). Receptors originate from an adult man with Graves' hyperthyroidism. CDR3s include the opening cysteine and the closing phenylalanine or tryptophan. Each record gives: J gene, V gene, D gene, clone size, CDR3 protein, CDR3 DNA. D genes are given only for firm matches. Clone size is shown for a subset of rows, as once, few, many or a class of expanded clone.

J: TRBJ2-7
V: TRBV29-1
D: .
size: .
CDR3: CSVVADSSYEQYF
DNA: TGCAGCGTTGTGGCGGACAGCTCCTACGAGCAGTACTTC

J: TRBJ1-2
V: TRBV10-3
D: .
size: .
CDR3: CAISESGSAGYTF
DNA: TGTGCCATCAGTGAGTCAGGGTCGGCTGGCTACACCTTC

J: TRBJ1-1
V: TRBV25-1
D: TRBD1
size: .
CDR3: CASLVGQGPWNTEAFF
DNA: TGTGCTTCGCTCGTCGGACAGGGGCCATGGAACACTGAAGCTTTCTTT

J: TRBJ2-2
V: TRBV19
D: TRBD1
size: .
CDR3: CAITLGQGNTGELLF
DNA: TGTGCCATTACCCTGGGACAGGGGAACACCGGGGAGCTGCTTTTT

J: TRBJ1-1
V: TRBV15
D: .
size: .
CDR3: CATSSLGRLPNTEAFF
DNA: TGTGCCACCAGCAGTTTAGGCAGGTTGCCGAACACTGAAGCTTTCTTT

J: TRBJ2-5
V: TRBV28
D: .
size: .
CDR3: CASRQPQKTQYF
DNA: TGTGCCAGCAGGCAGCCGCAAAAGACCCAGTACTTC

J: TRBJ2-7
V: TRBV5-1
D: TRBD1
size: .
CDR3: CASSLPGTGMNEQYF
DNA: TGCGCCAGCAGCTTACCCGGGACAGGGATGAACGAGCAGTACTTC

J: TRBJ1-5
V: TRBV19
D: .
size: .
CDR3: CASSMGANQPQHF
DNA: TGTGCCAGTAGTATGGGAGCCAATCAGCCCCAGCATTTT

J: TRBJ2-5
V: TRBV3-1
D: .
size: .
CDR3: CASIPDAGEGETQYF
DNA: TGTGCCAGCATACCTGATGCAGGGGAGGGAGAGACCCAGTACTTC

J: TRBJ1-1
V: TRBV2
D: .
size: many
CDR3: CTSHRAEGTEAFF
DNA: TGTACCAGCCACCGGGCCGAGGGCACTGAAGCTTTCTTT

J: TRBJ1-4
V: TRBV19
D: .
size: many
CDR3: CASSTGVRTNEKLFF
DNA: TGTGCCAGTAGTACTGGGGTGCGGACTAATGAAAAACTGTTTTTT

J: TRBJ1-5
V: TRBV7-8
D: TRBD1
size: many
CDR3: CASSPKDRDNQPQHF
DNA: TGTGCCAGCAGCCCGAAAGACAGGGACAATCAGCCCCAGCATTTT

J: TRBJ1-5
V: TRBV7-9
D: TRBD1
size: many
CDR3: CASSRGTGRNQPQHF
DNA: TGTGCCAGCAGCCGCGGGACAGGGAGGAATCAGCCCCAGCATTTT

J: TRBJ1-5
V: TRBV7-8
D: TRBD1
size: .
CDR3: CASSLLGRGGGFSNQPQHF
DNA: TGTGCCAGCAGCTTATTAGGGCGAGGGGGCGGGTTTAGCAATCAGCCCCAGCATTTT

J: TRBJ2-3
V: TRBV7-2
D: TRBD2
size: .
CDR3: CASRSRLADADTQYF
DNA: TGTGCCAGCAGGTCCAGACTAGCGGATGCAGATACGCAGTATTTT

J: TRBJ2-2
V: TRBV6-6
D: TRBD1
size: many
CDR3: CASSYQGQGTGELFF
DNA: TGTGCCAGCAGTTACCAGGGACAGGGCACCGGGGAGCTGTTTTTT

J: TRBJ1-4
V: TRBV7-7
D: TRBD1
size: .
CDR3: CASSPHGTGYEKLFF
DNA: TGTGCTAGCAGCCCACACGGGACAGGTTACGAAAAACTGTTTTTT

J: TRBJ2-3
V: TRBV25-1
D: TRBD2
size: .
CDR3: CASRLAGGPTDTQYF
DNA: TGTGCCAGCAGGCTAGCGGGAGGTCCCACAGATACGCAGTATTTT

J: TRBJ2-2
V: TRBV24-1
D: .
size: .
CDR3: CATSALRSTGELFF
DNA: TGTGCCACCAGTGCGCTCAGGAGTACCGGGGAGCTGTTTTTT

J: TRBJ2-5
V: TRBV7-2
D: .
size: .
CDR3: CASSQTGREETQYF
DNA: TGTGCCAGCAGCCAGACAGGGAGGGAAGAGACCCAGTACTTC

J: TRBJ2-7
V: TRBV28
D: TRBD1
size: .
CDR3: CASSPGTGTSYEQYF
DNA: TGTGCCAGCAGCCCTGGGACAGGGACCTCCTACGAGCAGTACTTC

J: TRBJ1-2
V: TRBV29-1
D: .
size: .
CDR3: CSSEQGGGYTF
DNA: TGCAGCAGTGAACAGGGAGGTGGCTACACCTTC

J: TRBJ2-7
V: TRBV29-1
D: TRBD1
size: .
CDR3: CSGTLLTGNEQYF
DNA: TGCAGCGGCACGCTCTTGACAGGGAACGAGCAGTACTTC

J: TRBJ2-5
V: TRBV6-5
D: .
size: .
CDR3: CASSGSGTKETQYF
DNA: TGTGCCAGCAGTGGGTCCGGGACGAAAGAGACCCAGTACTTC

J: TRBJ1-2
V: TRBV5-1
D: .
size: many
CDR3: CASSLKGSNYGYTF
DNA: TGCGCCAGCAGCTTGAAGGGTTCTAACTATGGCTACACCTTC

J: TRBJ1-1
V: TRBV10-3
D: .
size: many
CDR3: CAISESLVGGRYTEAFF
DNA: TGTGCCATCAGTGAGTCGTTAGTTGGGGGCAGGTACACTGAAGCTTTCTTT

J: TRBJ1-1
V: TRBV4-2
D: .
size: many
CDR3: CASSQGRQNTEAFF
DNA: TGTGCCAGCAGCCAGGGGAGACAGAACACTGAAGCTTTCTTT

J: TRBJ2-5
V: TRBV7-9
D: .
size: .
CDR3: CASSPQGF
DNA: TGTGCCAGCAGCCCCCAGGGGTTC

J: TRBJ1-1
V: TRBV15
D: .
size: .
CDR3: CATSRVAGVSNVEAFF
DNA: TGTGCCACCAGCAGAGTGGCGGGAGTGTCAAACGTTGAAGCTTTCTTT

J: TRBJ1-6
V: TRBV7-3
D: .
size: many
CDR3: CASSFVENSPLHF
DNA: TGTGCCAGCAGCTTTGTGGAAAATTCACCCCTCCACTTT

J: TRBJ1-2
V: TRBV10-2
D: TRBD1
size: many
CDR3: CASSGGTENNYGYTF
DNA: TGCGCCAGCAGTGGGGGGACAGAAAATAACTATGGCTACACCTTC

J: TRBJ2-5
V: TRBV29-1
D: .
size: .
CDR3: CSSPMSQETQYF
DNA: TGCAGCTCACCAATGAGCCAAGAGACCCAGTACTTC

J: TRBJ1-6
V: TRBV6-5
D: .
size: many
CDR3: CASTSVGSNSPLHF
DNA: TGTGCCAGCACCTCCGTCGGATCCAATTCACCCCTCCACTTT

J: TRBJ1-5
V: TRBV19
D: .
size: .
CDR3: CASKETSATYEHF
DNA: TGTGCCAGTAAAGAGACTAGCGCAACCTACGAGCATTTT

J: TRBJ2-7
V: TRBV29-1
D: .
size: many
CDR3: CSVETAVYEQYF
DNA: TGCAGCGTTGAAACGGCAGTCTACGAGCAGTACTTC

J: TRBJ1-4
V: TRBV6-5
D: TRBD1
size: many
CDR3: CASQNRGGNEKLFF
DNA: TGTGCCAGCCAGAACAGGGGCGGGAATGAAAAACTGTTTTTT

J: TRBJ1-1
V: TRBV19
D: .
size: many
CDR3: CASSYEVGPGEAFF
DNA: TGTGCCAGTAGTTACGAAGTGGGCCCGGGTGAAGCTTTCTTT

J: TRBJ2-2
V: TRBV12-5
D: .
size: .
CDR3: CASGLKGNTGELFF
DNA: TGTGCTAGTGGTTTGAAAGGGAACACCGGGGAGCTGTTTTTT

J: TRBJ2-6
V: TRBV4-1
D: .
size: .
CDR3: CASSQEFSGANVLTF
DNA: TGCGCCAGCAGCCAAGAGTTCTCTGGGGCCAACGTCCTGACTTTC

J: TRBJ2-5
V: TRBV24-1
D: TRBD1
size: few
CDR3: CATSDSQGAGETQYF
DNA: TGTGCCACCAGTGATTCCCAGGGGGCTGGGGAGACCCAGTACTTC

J: TRBJ1-1
V: TRBV20-1
D: TRBD1
size: many
CDR3: CSARSDRGSEAFF
DNA: TGCAGTGCTAGATCCGACAGGGGGTCGGAAGCTTTCTTT

J: TRBJ2-3
V: TRBV7-2
D: TRBD1
size: .
CDR3: CASSLWTGSTDTQYF
DNA: TGTGCCAGCAGCTTGTGGACAGGGAGTACAGATACGCAGTATTTT

J: TRBJ2-1
V: TRBV20-1
D: .
size: once
CDR3: CSASSQENNEQFF
DNA: TGCAGTGCTAGTAGTCAGGAGAACAATGAGCAGTTCTTC

J: TRBJ1-5
V: TRBV6-1
D: .
size: many
CDR3: CASSPYAGYSNQPQHF
DNA: TGTGCCAGCAGTCCTTATGCGGGCTATAGCAATCAGCCCCAGCATTTT

J: TRBJ1-6
V: TRBV7-8
D: .
size: .
CDR3: CASSYYAGGPSSYNSPLHF
DNA: TGTGCCAGCAGTTATTACGCAGGAGGGCCGAGCTCCTATAATTCACCCCTCCACTTT

J: TRBJ1-5
V: TRBV2
D: TRBD1
size: .
CDR3: CASIEGAGVYQPQHF
DNA: TGTGCCAGCATTGAGGGGGCAGGGGTTTATCAGCCCCAGCATTTT

J: TRBJ2-7
V: TRBV29-1
D: .
size: once
CDR3: CSVGAVVQGDYEQYF
DNA: TGCAGCGTTGGAGCCGTGGTCCAGGGCGACTACGAGCAGTACTTC

J: TRBJ1-5
V: TRBV10-2
D: .
size: many
CDR3: CASSESGGGPQHF
DNA: TGCGCCAGCAGTGAGTCAGGGGGTGGGCCCCAGCATTTT

J: TRBJ1-1
V: TRBV2
D: .
size: once
CDR3: CAPFGTSTEAFF
DNA: TGTGCCCCCTTTGGGACCTCCACTGAAGCTTTCTTT

J: TRBJ2-2
V: TRBV4-2
D: .
size: many
CDR3: CASSQQSGTNTGELFF
DNA: TGTGCCAGCAGCCAACAAAGCGGAACGAACACCGGGGAGCTGTTTTTT

J: TRBJ1-2
V: TRBV15
D: TRBD1
size: once
CDR3: CATSSPGQGTDGYTF
DNA: TGTGCCACCAGCAGTCCGGGACAGGGAACCGATGGCTACACCTTC

J: TRBJ2-2
V: TRBV7-8
D: .
size: many
CDR3: CASSPRRRGDTGELFF
DNA: TGTGCCAGCAGCCCCCGCCGGAGGGGGGACACCGGGGAGCTGTTTTTT

J: TRBJ1-5
V: TRBV5-6
D: TRBD1
size: .
CDR3: CASSLSGTGAGQPQHF
DNA: TGTGCCAGCAGCTTGTCCGGGACAGGGGCGGGTCAGCCCCAGCATTTT

J: TRBJ1-5
V: TRBV9
D: .
size: once
CDR3: CASSLGPPGGGGSETQHF
DNA: TGTGCCAGCAGCTTAGGCCCACCGGGAGGAGGGGGGAGCGAGACCCAGCATTTT

J: TRBJ2-5
V: TRBV20-1
D: TRBD2
size: few
CDR3: CSSLPGGGTVQETQYF
DNA: TGCAGTTCCCTCCCCGGGGGAGGGACCGTACAAGAGACCCAGTACTTC

J: TRBJ1-2
V: TRBV24-1
D: .
size: .
CDR3: CATSDGAGGYTF
DNA: TGTGCCACCAGTGATGGGGCAGGTGGCTACACCTTC

J: TRBJ1-2
V: TRBV20-1
D: .
size: .
CDR3: CSASAVSGYYGYTF
DNA: TGCAGTGCTAGTGCCGTATCGGGCTACTATGGCTACACCTTC